These 17 T cell receptor beta chains share one sample of origin, sequenced in a study of cytomegalovirus exposure and HLA in healthy donors. The PCR was carried out with 60 Vbeta primers and 13 Jbeta primers. Sequencing used immunoSEQ multiplex PCR; TCRdb keeps in-frame clones, though not all of them. The data show over 100,000 clones, roughly 70% seen once. Specimen: PBMCs. These receptors were taken from a man aged 50 or older in good health and CMV-seropositive.

V is TRBV6-4 and J is TRBJ2-5; 9 nucleotides align to TRBD1. V lost 2 bases and J lost 2; bases outside the gene matches: 3. CDR3 length equals 15 residues. CDR1 is MRHNA, CDR2 SNTAGT, per germline. CDR3 sequence: CASSDTGQGQETQYF. The CDR3 DNA reads as TGTGCCAGCAGTGACACGGGACAGGGACAAGAGACCCAGTACTTC.

This rearrangement joins TRBV27 to TRBJ1-2; TRBD1 agrees at 10 bases. Germline V gene data show CDR1 as MNHEY and CDR2 as SMNVEV (reference sequence). This CDR3 is built from 15 residues. Trimming took 5 bases from V and 8 from J; bases not matched to a gene: 11. The CDR3 nucleotides read TGTGCCAGCAGTCTCCTCGGACAGGGGGGGAAAGGCTACACCTTC. Its protein product is CASSLLGQGGKGYTF.

The chain recombines TRBV7-6 with TRBJ1-1; 9 bases match TRBD1. This CDR3 is built from 16 residues. J gave up 0 bases and V 5 bases, and 7 bases lay outside the gene matches. The germline CDR1 and CDR2 sequences are SGHVS and FNYEAQ. The CDR3 protein is CASSLADRGLNTEAFF. The CDR3 DNA is TGTGCCAGCAGCCTCGCGGACAGGGGCCTGAACACTGAAGCTTTCTTT.

The rearrangement links TRBV6-6 to TRBJ1-5, with D possibly matching TRBD1 (6 bases). The V end lost 6 bases, the J end lost 6 bases, and 15 bases lay between the germline ends. The CDR3 sequence is 14 residues long. Germline lookup yields CDR1 MNHNY and CDR2 SVGAGI (reference sequence). The CDR3 DNA is TGTGCCAGCAGCAACAGGGTACTAGGTCAGCCCCAGCATTTT. It is translated as CASSNRVLGQPQHF.

In its sample, this clone was seen a few times. This chain joins TRBV7-9 and TRBJ1-4, with 7 bases identical to TRBD1. Germline loops: CDR1 SEHNR, CDR2 FQNEAQ (reference sequence). The CDR3 runs 14 residues. V lost 1 base and J lost 12; bases outside the gene matches: 8. The chain's CDR3 is CASSLGTGTEQLFF. The DNA for the CDR3 is TGTGCCAGCAGCTTAGGTACTGGGACAGAGCAACTGTTTTTT.

This rearrangement joins TRBV7-2 to TRBJ2-1; TRBD2 aligns across 12 bases. J was trimmed by 1 base and V by 5 bases; bases with no gene match: 6. The CDR3 consists of 17 residues. Looked up from germline, CDR1 is SGHTA and CDR2 is FQGNSA. CDR3 region: CASSQTSGGGSYNEQFF. CDR3 in DNA: TGTGCCAGCAGCCAGACTAGCGGGGGTGGGTCCTACAATGAGCAGTTCTTC.

This clone was seen only a few times. An end of the junction differs from the germline gene, which may be a read error. The chain couples TRBV7-9 to TRBJ2-7; TRBD2 is a possible D gene (6 bases). CDR3 length: 16 residues. The germline V gene encodes CDR1 SEHNR and CDR2 FQNEAQ (reference sequence). The DNA for the CDR3 is TGTTCCAGCAGCTTAGTTTTAGGGAGGCTCTCCTACGAGCAGTACTTC. It encodes CSSSLVLGRLSYEQYF.

This clone was seen repeatedly, ten times or more. The chain has TRBV2 and TRBJ1-1; maybe TRBD1 (5 bases). The CDR3 extends over 14 amino acids. Germline CDR1 and CDR2: SNHLY and FYNNEI. Trimming removed 7 bases at V and 3 bases at J, with 15 bases between. The CDR3 DNA sequence: TGTGCCAGCACCGCTTTCGGGGGGGACACTGAAGCTTTCTTT. Amino acids: CASTAFGGDTEAFF. Combining the CDR3 with reference TRBV2 and TRBJ1-1 gives the whole variable domain EPEVTQTPSHQVTQMGQEVILRCVPISNHLYFYWYRQILGQKVEFLVSFYNNEISEKSEIFDDQFSVERPDGSNFTLKIRSTKLEDSAMYFCASTAFGGDTEAFFGQGTRLTVV.

This sequence joins TRBV9 and TRBJ2-3; D is unresolved. The germline V and J ends were trimmed by 0 bases and 4 bases, with 12 bases remaining between them. The CDR3 has 15 residues. CDR1 is SGDLS and CDR2 is YYNGEE in the germline V gene. The CDR3 loop reads CASSVGFQVADTQYF. DNA for the CDR3: TGTGCCAGCAGCGTAGGATTCCAGGTTGCAGATACGCAGTATTTT.

V usage is TRBV4-1 and J usage is TRBJ2-3; 10 positions agree with TRBD2. Unmatched junction bases numbered 10, after V lost 1 base and J lost 6 bases. Germline CDR1 is MGHRA and CDR2 is YSYEKL. This CDR3 comprises 17 residues. CDR3 amino acids: CASSQAWRTSGEDTQYF. The CDR3 DNA reads TGCGCCAGCAGCCAAGCATGGCGTACTAGCGGGGAGGATACGCAGTATTTT.

The chain combines TRBV6-5 with TRBJ1-2, with 12 bases fitting TRBD1. Germline lookup yields CDR1 MNHEY and CDR2 SVGAGI. J was trimmed by 4 bases and V by 6 bases; bases with no gene match: 6. CDR3 size: 15 residues. This CDR3 is CASRPGTGGLYGYTF. The CDR3 region has the DNA TGTGCCAGCAGACCCGGGACAGGGGGCCTCTATGGCTACACCTTC.

This sequence joins TRBV6-5 and TRBJ2-2; 7 bases agree with TRBD1. In germline, CDR1 is MNHEY, CDR2 SVGAGI. The CDR3 consists of 14 residues. The ends lost 6 bases at V and 8 bases at J; junction bases unmatched: 9. CDR3 amino acids: CASRPRQGLGELFF. The CDR3 region has the DNA TGTGCCAGCAGGCCACGACAGGGTTTGGGGGAGCTGTTTTTT.

This clone was seen only once. This chain uses TRBV7-3 with TRBJ2-1, with TRBD2 matching 11 bases. Germline CDR1 is SGHTA and CDR2 is FQGTGA. Germline trimming cut 3 bases from V and 0 bases from J; bases unmatched to any gene: 7. The CDR3 spans 18 residues. The CDR3 region has the DNA TGTGCCAGCAGCTTGGGGACTAGCGGACCAAGCTCCTACAATGAGCAGTTCTTC. It encodes CASSLGTSGPSSYNEQFF. The variable domain in full, with the rest retrieved from reference TRBV7-3 and TRBJ2-1, is GAGVSQTPSNKVTEKGKYVELRCDPISGHTALYWYRQSLGQGPEFLIYFQGTGAADDSGLPNDRFFAVRPEGSVSTLKIQRTERGDSAVYLCASSLGTSGPSSYNEQFFGPGTRLTVL.

This sequence joins TRBV5-1 and TRBJ2-7; D is possibly TRBD1 (6 bases). V shed 0 bases and J shed 5 bases, with 12 bases lying between them. Germline-derived CDR1 and CDR2 are SGHRS and YFSETQ. The CDR3 spans 14 residues. CDR3 coding DNA: TGCGCCAGCAGCTTGGGCAGGGGAAGCGACGAGCAGTACTTC. This gives the protein CASSLGRGSDEQYF.

Here the CDR3 DNA reads TGTGCCAGCTCATCTTTAGCGGGAGCGACAGATACGCAGTATTTT. Its translation: CASSSLAGATDTQYF. The V and J genes are TRBV18 and TRBJ2-3; 9 bases are shared with TRBD2. Germline V gene data show CDR1 as KGHSH and CDR2 as LQKENI. The V segment lost 5 bases and the J segment 3 bases; nucleotides outside the gene matches: 6. This CDR3 has 15 residues.

The chain uses TRBV5-4 and TRBJ1-2; D unclear. The CDR3 has 14 amino acids. V lost 4 bases to trimming and J lost 3 bases, with 13 bases between them. Germline-derived CDR1 and CDR2 are SGHNT and YYREEE (reference sequence). CDR3 amino acids: CASSRPGIYYGYTF. The CDR3 bases are TGTGCCAGCAGCCGCCCGGGGATTTACTATGGCTACACCTTC.

The CDR3 is CASSTTGSDNEKLFF. In DNA form, the CDR3 reads TGTGCCAGCAGTACCACAGGGTCAGATAATGAAAAACTGTTTTTT. V and J are TRBV6-6 and TRBJ1-4; TRBD1 is a possible D gene (6 bases). Trimming took off 5 bases at V and 4 bases at J, with 14 bases between the two ends. Germline V gives CDR1 MNHNY, CDR2 SVGAGI (reference sequence). CDR3 length: 15 residues.